These 20 T cell receptor beta chains were all obtained from the same sample, sequenced in a study of cytomegalovirus exposure and HLA in healthy donors. With 60 Vbeta and 13 Jbeta primers, the PCR was carried out. Assay used: immunoSEQ multiplex PCR; TCRdb lists only in-frame clones, some missing. The sample records 130,000 to 150,000 clones, roughly 79% being singletons. Sequenced material: PBMCs. Receptor source: a woman aged 55-69 years in good health and CMV-seropositive.

The CDR3 DNA reads TGTGCCAGCAGCCGAAGTAGCGGGTCGGGCGAAGATACGCAGTATTTT. It codes for CASSRSSGSGEDTQYF. V gene TRBV11-3 combines with J gene TRBJ2-3; 7 nucleotides line up with TRBD2. Germline trimming cut 5 bases from V and 5 bases from J; bases unmatched to any gene: 13. Germline-derived CDR1 and CDR2 are SGHNT and YENEEA. The CDR3 loop spans 16 amino acids.

The V and J genes are TRBV5-1 and TRBJ2-7; no clear D. Trimming shortened V by 4 bases and J by 2 bases, and 13 bases separated the two germline ends. This CDR3 comprises 14 residues. CDR1 and CDR2 from the germline V gene are SGHRS and YFSETQ. This CDR3 reads CASSIDGSPYEQYF. CDR3 DNA sequence: TGCGCCAGCAGCATAGACGGGTCCCCCTACGAGCAGTACTTC.

V gene TRBV6-1 combines with J gene TRBJ2-7; TRBD1 agrees at 9 bases. V trimming: 8 bases; J trimming: 2 bases; junction bases outside the gene matches: 7. Looked up from germline, CDR1 is MNHNS and CDR2 is SASEGT. The CDR3 sequence is 14 residues long. The DNA of the CDR3 is TGTGCCAGCGCGCCCGGGACAGGGCCCTACGAGCAGTACTTC. Its protein product is CASAPGTGPYEQYF.

This clone appeared a single time. The chain couples TRBV5-1 to TRBJ1-6; a possible D gene is TRBD1 (5 bases). Looked up from germline, CDR1 is SGHRS and CDR2 is YFSETQ. Deletions cut 1 base from V and 7 bases from J, with 9 bases between. This CDR3 contains 14 residues. In nucleotides, the CDR3 is TGCGCCAGCAGCTTGCAGGGTGTGAATTCACCCCTCCACTTT. Its protein is CASSLQGVNSPLHF.

This clone occurred a few times. The J gene is TRBJ2-7, the V gene TRBV6-1; 12 bases agree with TRBD2. The CDR3 runs to 13 residues. CDR1 MNHNS and CDR2 SASEGT come from the germline V gene. V was clipped by 8 bases and J by 5 bases; unmatched bases: 4. CDR3 sequence reads: CASFTSGRNEQYF. The CDR3 DNA reads TGTGCCAGCTTTACTAGCGGGAGGAACGAGCAGTACTTC.

In regard to this clone: Other DNA sequences in this specimen translate into the identical CDR3. The rearrangement uses TRBV28 and TRBJ1-5; TRBD1 agrees at 7 bases. With 3 bases clipped from V and 5 bases from J, the junction kept 4 bases outside the gene matches. The germline V gene encodes CDR1 MDHEN and CDR2 SYDVKM. The CDR3 has 14 residues. Here the CDR3 reads CASSLGQGDQPQHF. Written as DNA, the CDR3 is TGTGCCAGCAGTTTGGGTCAGGGGGATCAGCCCCAGCATTTT.

This clone was counted only a few times. The chain recombines TRBV6-1 with TRBJ2-2; 12 positions agree with TRBD1. CDR1 and CDR2 from the germline V gene are MNHNS and SASEGT. The trim removed 1 base at V and 3 bases at J, leaving 3 bases unmatched. The CDR3 runs 17 residues. The CDR3 sequence: CASSEEGQGAYTGELFF. The CDR3 DNA follows: TGTGCCAGCAGTGAAGAGGGACAGGGGGCCTACACCGGGGAGCTGTTTTTT.

The chain uses TRBV28 and TRBJ1-1; D may be TRBD1 (6 bases). Germline assignment: CDR1 MDHEN and CDR2 SYDVKM. The CDR3 totals 13 residues. The V end lost 5 bases, the J end lost 6 bases, and 13 bases lay between the germline ends. The CDR3 DNA reads as TGTGCCAGCAGTGGACAGCCTACTGCTGAAGCTTTCTTT. Its protein product is CASSGQPTAEAFF.

The gene calls are TRBV29-1 and TRBJ1-1; 10 bases line up with TRBD1. Trimming removed 5 bases from V and 2 bases from J; junction bases left unmatched: 2. Germline-derived CDR1 and CDR2 are SQVTM and ANQGSEA. The CDR3 contains 13 residues. CDR3: CSVLTGGNTEAFF. For the CDR3, the DNA is TGCAGCGTTTTGACAGGGGGCAACACTGAAGCTTTCTTT.

V is TRBV6-1 and J is TRBJ2-3, with a weak D call TRBD1 (6 bases). The CDR3 is made up of 15 amino acids. V gave up 5 bases and J gave up 0 bases, with 12 bases separating them. In germline, CDR1 is MNHNS, CDR2 SASEGT. The CDR3 nucleotides are TGTGCCAGCAGTTCCCGGACAGTTAGCACAGATACGCAGTATTTT. Translating gives CASSSRTVSTDTQYF.

Only a few counts were recorded for this clone. The chain couples TRBV6-5 to TRBJ1-3, with no clear D. The CDR3 has 15 amino acids. Germline lookup yields CDR1 MNHEY and CDR2 SVGAGI. The V gene lost 0 bases and the J gene lost 0 bases, with 6 bases spanning the gap. DNA of the CDR3: TGTGCCAGCAGTTACTCGAGAGGCTCTGGAAACACCATATATTTT. It codes for CASSYSRGSGNTIYF.

V and J are TRBV9 and TRBJ1-2; no firm D call. In germline, CDR1 is SGDLS, CDR2 YYNGEE. Trimming took off 6 bases at V and 0 bases at J, with 12 bases between the two ends. The CDR3 loop spans 14 amino acids. CDR3 DNA sequence: TGTGCCAGCAAACCGGGAGATACTAACTATGGCTACACCTTC. Protein product: CASKPGDTNYGYTF.

The rearrangement links TRBV15 to TRBJ2-7, with 8 bases identical to TRBD1. Germline V CDR1 and CDR2: LNHNV, YYDKDF (reference sequence). Trimming cost V 0 bases and J 4 bases; bases outside gene matches: 8. The CDR3 runs 16 residues. The CDR3 protein is CATSRDLGRGLYEQYF. The DNA for the CDR3 is TGTGCCACCAGCAGAGATCTCGGCAGGGGGCTTTACGAGCAGTACTTC.

The DNA of the CDR3 is TGTGCCAGCAGCTTTGCAGGGGCGGCCAACGTCCTGACTTTC. Translating it yields CASSFAGAANVLTF. The V gene is TRBV6-1, the J gene TRBJ2-6; D is possibly TRBD1 (6 bases). V was cut by 6 bases and J by 6 bases, with 12 bases left in between. The CDR3 is made up of 14 amino acids. CDR1 is MNHNS, CDR2 SASEGT, per germline.

This chain links TRBV30 with TRBJ2-3; TRBD2 matches 11 bases. CDR3 length: 15 residues. Per germline, CDR1 GTSNPN and CDR2 SVGIG (reference sequence). Trimming removed 5 bases from V and 2 bases from J; junction bases left unmatched: 6. CDR3 protein: CAWRKLAGDTDTQYF. As DNA, the CDR3 is TGTGCCTGGCGAAAACTAGCGGGGGACACAGATACGCAGTATTTT.

The rearrangement uses TRBV7-9 and TRBJ1-2; possibly TRBD1 for D (5 bases). The germline CDR1 and CDR2 sequences are SEHNR and FQNEAQ (reference sequence). The V and J ends lost 8 bases and 2 bases respectively, with 9 bases between them. This CDR3 has 12 residues. The CDR3: CASAQGNYGYTF. The CDR3 nucleotides read TGTGCCAGCGCCCAGGGAAACTATGGCTACACCTTC.

This chain joins TRBV5-1 and TRBJ2-7; TRBD2 matches 9 bases. This CDR3 contains 17 residues. Germline loops: CDR1 SGHRS, CDR2 YFSETQ. V lost 1 base to trimming and J lost 0 bases; unmatched junction nucleotides: 8. Here the CDR3 DNA reads TGCGCCAGCAGCTTGTTAGCGGGGGAGGGCACCTCCTACGAGCAGTACTTC. It specifies CASSLLAGEGTSYEQYF. Looking up the rest from reference TRBV5-1 and TRBJ2-7 gives the full variable domain: KAGVTQTPRYLIKTRGQQVTLSCSPISGHRSVSWYQQTPGQGLQFLFEYFSETQRNKGNFPGRFSGRQFSNSRSEMNVSTLELGDSALYLCASSLLAGEGTSYEQYFGPGTRLTVT.

The chain uses TRBV11-2 and TRBJ2-5; D is unresolved. The V gene's germline CDR1 is SGHAT and CDR2 FQNNGV. There are 16 residues in the CDR3. Trimming pared 1 base from V and 2 bases from J, leaving 14 bases between. CDR3 sequence: CASSLGNSYPQETQYF. CDR3 bases: TGTGCCAGCAGCTTAGGAAACTCCTACCCTCAAGAGACCCAGTACTTC.

This chain connects TRBV6-4 to TRBJ1-5, with D perhaps matching TRBD1 (5 bases). The V gene lost 8 bases and the J gene lost 2 bases, with 16 bases spanning the gap. The CDR3 runs 15 residues. Germline V gives CDR1 MRHNA, CDR2 SNTAGT. The CDR3 DNA reads TGTGCCAGCTCACTAAATGGACACGGCAATCAGCCCCAGCATTTT. Translation gives CASSLNGHGNQPQHF.

The chain has TRBV6-5 and TRBJ1-6, with D perhaps matching TRBD1 (6 bases). V dropped 5 bases and J dropped 5 bases, with 10 bases sitting between them. The germline V gene encodes CDR1 MNHEY and CDR2 SVGAGI. The CDR3 covers 14 residues. As DNA, the CDR3 is TGTGCCAGCAGTAGGGGGATTAATAATTCACCCCTCCACTTT. Its translation: CASSRGINNSPLHF.